Below, 19 T cell receptor beta chains from the same sample are listed, as sequenced in a study of blood T cell repertoires in COVID-19. TCRdb's copy holds only in-frame clones and misses some; the assay was immunoSEQ multiplex PCR. This table has 240,000 or so clones, around 87% appearing once. The sequencing input was PBMCs or T cells enriched from blood (not recorded which). Source of these receptors: a middle-aged woman with acute COVID-19.

The rearrangement links TRBV15 to TRBJ1-2, with a weak D call TRBD1 (5 bases). CDR3 length equals 14 residues. V was pared by 1 base and J by 8 bases, with 14 bases between. Germline V gene sequence: CDR1 LNHNV, CDR2 YYDKDF (reference sequence). CDR3 bases: TGTGCCACCAGCAGAGTGCCCAGGGAAGGCGGCTACACCTTC. Translating gives CATSRVPREGGYTF.

The chain is built from TRBV24-1 and TRBJ2-1; D might be TRBD1 (6 bases). The ends were cut back, 4 bases at V and 0 bases at J, with 12 bases in the middle. Germline CDR1 and CDR2: KGHDR and SFDVKD. The CDR3 consists of 16 residues. In DNA, the CDR3 is TGTGCCACCAGTGAACCTAGGGGGAGCTCCTACAATGAGCAGTTCTTC. This gives the protein CATSEPRGSSYNEQFF.

The chain couples TRBV7-9 to TRBJ2-5, with 7 nucleotides matching TRBD2. J was trimmed by 3 bases and V by 0 bases; bases with no gene match: 7. CDR1 SEHNR and CDR2 FQNEAQ come from the germline V gene (reference sequence). This CDR3 has 16 amino acids. CDR3 residues: CASSLAVLAAKETQYF. CDR3 bases: TGTGCCAGCAGCTTAGCGGTTCTAGCGGCTAAAGAGACCCAGTACTTC.

The rearrangement links TRBV4-1 to TRBJ1-1; TRBD1 matches 7 bases. This CDR3 is 15 amino acids long. The germline V gene has CDR1 MGHRA and CDR2 YSYEKL. V trimming: 4 bases; J trimming: 3 bases; junction bases outside the gene matches: 8. This CDR3 is CASSLPNQGDTEAFF. The CDR3 bases are TGCGCCAGCAGCCTTCCAAATCAGGGGGACACTGAAGCTTTCTTT.

J is TRBJ2-3 and V is TRBV18, with 11 nucleotides matching TRBD2. The CDR3 runs to 18 residues. In germline, CDR1 is KGHSH, CDR2 LQKENI. V was pared by 3 bases and J by 0 bases, with 8 bases of the junction left unmatched. CDR3 loop: CASSPTSGERISTDTQYF. CDR3 DNA: TGTGCCAGCTCACCGACTAGCGGGGAACGGATTAGCACAGATACGCAGTATTTT.

V and J are TRBV6-1 and TRBJ1-1; TRBD1 might be the D (5 bases). Germline loops: CDR1 MNHNS, CDR2 SASEGT. Trimming stripped 2 bases from V and 1 base from J, with 14 bases between. The CDR3 consists of 16 residues. The CDR3 here is CASSEFFRARNTEAFF. The CDR3 coding sequence is TGTGCCAGCAGTGAATTTTTCAGGGCGAGGAACACTGAAGCTTTCTTT.

The chain joins TRBV29-1 to TRBJ1-3; no firm D call. This CDR3 is 11 amino acids long. The germline CDR1 and CDR2 sequences are SQVTM and ANQGSEA. With 4 bases removed from V and 4 bases from J, the gap between germline ends came to 5 bases. In DNA form, the CDR3 reads TGCAGCGTTGGTTCAGGAAACACCATATATTTT. Translation: CSVGSGNTIYF.

This chain links TRBV7-6 with TRBJ2-2; TRBD2 matches 14 bases. The CDR3 consists of 16 residues. V trimming: 5 bases; J trimming: 6 bases; junction bases outside the gene matches: 5. Germline-derived CDR1 and CDR2 are SGHVS and FNYEAQ. This CDR3 is CASSPTSGRGPGELFF. CDR3 DNA sequence: TGTGCCAGCAGCCCGACTAGCGGGAGGGGTCCCGGGGAGCTGTTTTTT.

The chain links TRBV7-9 to TRBJ2-7; 8 nucleotides line up with TRBD2. CDR3 size: 15 residues. V lost 4 bases and J lost 6; bases outside the gene matches: 11. Germline V gene lookup returns CDR1 SEHNR and CDR2 FQNEAQ (reference sequence). CDR3 in amino acids: CASSSSGTRVGEQYF. DNA of the CDR3: TGTGCCAGCAGCTCGTCCGGGACTAGGGTTGGCGAGCAGTACTTC. Based on the CDR3 plus reference TRBV7-9 and TRBJ2-7, the full variable domain is DTGVSQNPRHKITKRGQNVTFRCDPISEHNRLYWYRQTLGQGPEFLTYFQNEAQLEKSRLLSDRFSAERPKGSFSTLEIQRTEQGDSAMYLCASSSSGTRVGEQYFGPGTRLTVT.

This chain connects TRBV19 to TRBJ1-5; 7 nucleotides agree with TRBD1. V dropped 2 bases and J dropped 7; count of bases not matched to a gene: 14. The CDR3 extends over 17 amino acids. Germline CDR1 and CDR2: LNHDA and SQIVND (reference sequence). CDR3 sequence: CASSISQGQGGSQPQHF. CDR3 in DNA: TGTGCCAGTAGTATATCCCAAGGGCAGGGGGGAAGCCAGCCCCAGCATTTT.

The chain uses TRBV24-1 and TRBJ2-7; 12 bases map to TRBD1. CDR1 KGHDR and CDR2 SFDVKD come from the germline V gene. This CDR3 region has 14 residues. Germline trimming cut 6 bases from V and 6 bases from J; bases unmatched to any gene: 5. This CDR3 is CATSPGQGAFEQYF. The CDR3 DNA sequence: TGTGCCACCAGTCCGGGACAGGGGGCGTTCGAGCAGTACTTC.

This chain connects TRBV5-1 to TRBJ2-6, with D perhaps TRBD1 (6 bases). Germline values: CDR1 SGHRS, CDR2 YFSETQ. The CDR3 runs 17 residues. Trimming shortened V by 4 bases and J by 2 bases, and 16 bases separated the two germline ends. The CDR3 bases are TGCGCCAGCAGCAACACAGGGTTGTCTACTGGGGCCAACGTCCTGACTTTC. This codes for CASSNTGLSTGANVLTF.

This chain connects TRBV6-5 to TRBJ2-1; 8 bases fit TRBD2. Germline lookup yields CDR1 MNHEY and CDR2 SVGAGI. Trimming took 8 bases from V and 9 from J; bases not matched to a gene: 3. The CDR3 has 11 amino acids. This CDR3 is CASLGGGEQFF. CDR3 nucleotide sequence: TGTGCCAGCCTCGGGGGGGGTGAGCAGTTCTTC.

The chain is built from TRBV2 and TRBJ2-7; TRBD1 matches 8 bases. The CDR3 contains 11 residues. Germline assignment: CDR1 SNHLY and CDR2 FYNNEI. With V trimmed by 10 bases and J by 4 bases, 3 bases remained unmatched. The CDR3 spells CAIRQGYEQYF. CDR3 sequence (DNA): TGTGCCATTCGACAGGGGTACGAGCAGTACTTC.

The rearrangement links TRBV7-8 to TRBJ2-1, with TRBD2 matching over 9 bases. V shed 2 bases, J shed 0 bases, and the junction held 14 bases outside the gene matches. CDR3 size: 20 residues. Germline CDR1 SGHVS, CDR2 FQNEAQ. The CDR3 bases are TGTGCCAGCAGCTTAAAGAGACTAGCGGATACAAATAGCTCCTACAATGAGCAGTTCTTC. It codes for CASSLKRLADTNSSYNEQFF.

V gene TRBV4-1 combines with J gene TRBJ1-2; D is unclear. There are 13 residues in the CDR3. Germline values: CDR1 MGHRA, CDR2 YSYEKL. The V end lost 0 bases, the J end lost 5 bases, and 7 bases lay between the germline ends. The DNA of the CDR3 is TGCGCCAGCAGCCAAGAACAGACATATGGCTACACCTTC. This sequence encodes CASSQEQTYGYTF.

The chain uses TRBV6-5 and TRBJ2-2; maybe TRBD2 (5 bases). Looked up from germline, CDR1 is MNHEY and CDR2 is SVGAGI. The CDR3 totals 13 residues. Trimming removed 2 bases at V and 7 bases at J, with 8 bases between. The CDR3 DNA is TGTGCCAGCAGTTACGAGGGTGGCGGGGAGCTGTTTTTT. Its protein is CASSYEGGGELFF.

The chain has TRBV5-8 and TRBJ1-3; no reliable D call. In germline, CDR1 is SGHTS, CDR2 YDEGEE. V was cut by 4 bases and J by 0 bases, with 5 bases left in between. The CDR3 has 13 amino acids. The CDR3 loop reads CASSASSGNTIYF. CDR3 sequence (DNA): TGTGCCAGCAGCGCCAGCTCTGGAAACACCATATATTTT.

This clone has just a few counts. The chain carries TRBV18 and TRBJ1-2; D ambiguous. CDR1 is KGHSH and CDR2 is LQKENI in the germline V gene. The CDR3 covers 14 residues. V was pared by 3 bases and J by 8 bases, with 16 bases between. The CDR3 region has the DNA TGTGCCAGCTCACCCGGAGGTAAGGGTGGAGGCTACACCTTC. As protein: CASSPGGKGGGYTF.